Presented here are 12 T cell receptor beta chains from one specimen sequenced in a study of blood T cell repertoires in COVID-19 (dated by TCRdb to about 2020). Libraries came from the immunoSEQ multiplex PCR assay. The table was pulled from immuneACCESS by TCRdb, which kept in-frame rearrangements only. Such tables lose some clones; where checked, under half of the loss comes from unresolved V genes, and the rest has no known cause. This sample holds about 230,000 clones; roughly 80% were observed only once. The ten top clones hold 7.9% of the sample. The sequenced sample was peripheral blood. The receptors were gathered from a woman of 80 years or more with acute or convalescent COVID-19.

The chain uses TRBV28 and TRBJ2-7, with 7 bases identical to TRBD1. V trimming: 6 bases; J trimming: 2 bases; junction bases outside the gene matches: 7. The germline V gene encodes CDR1 MDHEN and CDR2 SYDVKM. The CDR3 has 14 amino acids. CDR3: CASRNTGVTYEQYF. CDR3 nucleotides: TGTGCCAGCAGGAACACAGGGGTAACCTACGAGCAGTACTTC.

This sequence joins TRBV5-4 and TRBJ1-1, with D perhaps TRBD1 (5 bases). Trimming stripped 6 bases from V and 1 base from J, with 13 bases between. This CDR3 is built from 14 residues. Germline CDR1 is SGHNT and CDR2 is YYREEE (reference sequence). The CDR3 loop reads CASKPQGSNTEAFF. CDR3 DNA sequence: TGTGCCAGCAAGCCTCAGGGCTCGAACACTGAAGCTTTCTTT. Supplemented by reference TRBV5-4 and TRBJ1-1, the full variable domain reads ETGVTQSPTHLIKTRGQQVTLRCSSQSGHNTVSWYQQALGQGPQFIFQYYREEENGRGNFPPRFSGLQFPNYSSELNVNALELDDSALYLCASKPQGSNTEAFFGQGTRLTVV.

The V and J genes are TRBV5-1 and TRBJ2-2; the D is unclear. This CDR3 contains 15 residues. The germline V and J ends were trimmed by 0 bases and 0 bases, with 6 bases remaining between them. Germline V gives CDR1 SGHRS, CDR2 YFSETQ. CDR3 sequence (DNA): TGCGCCAGCAGCTTGGCCCAGACGAACACCGGGGAGCTGTTTTTT. It specifies CASSLAQTNTGELFF.

The genes are TRBV7-2 and TRBJ1-2; D gene ambiguous. Trimming pared 5 bases from V and 7 bases from J, leaving 17 bases between. Germline V gene sequence: CDR1 SGHTA, CDR2 FQGNSA. The CDR3 covers 14 residues. The CDR3 DNA sequence: TGTGCCAGCAGCCCCAGAGGGCCGCTATTTGGCTACACCTTC. Protein product: CASSPRGPLFGYTF.

The CDR3 sequence is CASSKGQQGYGYTF. The CDR3 DNA follows: TGTGCCAGCAGCAAAGGTCAGCAGGGATATGGCTACACCTTC. The chain is built from TRBV21-1 and TRBJ1-2; the table's D call, TRBD1, was not checked against the DNA. TRBV21-1 is deemed a pseudogene. CDR3 length equals 14 residues.

The J gene is TRBJ1-5, the V gene TRBV18, with 8 bases matching TRBD1. Germline CDR1 KGHSH, CDR2 LQKENI. The CDR3 runs 15 residues. After removal of 6 bases from V and 7 bases from J, the junction contained 11 bases not matched to a gene. CDR3 protein: CASSNAHRGNQPQHF. As DNA, the CDR3 is TGTGCCAGCTCCAACGCTCACAGGGGGAACCAGCCCCAGCATTTT.

J is TRBJ1-4 and V is TRBV5-1, with a possible D match to TRBD1 (6 bases). There are 15 residues in the CDR3. Germline CDR1 is SGHRS and CDR2 is YFSETQ. With 1 base removed from V and 0 bases from J, the gap between germline ends came to 7 bases. The DNA of the CDR3 is TGCGCCAGCAGCTTGAGGACAGCAACTAATGAAAAACTGTTTTTT. Protein sequence: CASSLRTATNEKLFF. Looking up the rest from reference TRBV5-1 and TRBJ1-4 gives the full variable domain: KAGVTQTPRYLIKTRGQQVTLSCSPISGHRSVSWYQQTPGQGLQFLFEYFSETQRNKGNFPGRFSGRQFSNSRSEMNVSTLELGDSALYLCASSLRTATNEKLFFGSGTQLSVL.

The rearrangement uses TRBV12-3 or TRBV12-4 and TRBJ2-2; tentatively, D is TRBD2 (6 bases). The CDR3 runs 13 residues. V lost 5 bases and J 5 bases, leaving 9 bases between the germline ends. CDR3 amino acids: CASSRAGTGELFF. CDR3 sequence (DNA): TGTGCCAGCAGTCGGGCGGGGACCGGGGAGCTGTTTTTT.

This chain uses TRBV5-1 with TRBJ1-3, with D maybe TRBD1 (6 bases). CDR3 length: 14 amino acids. Germline-derived CDR1 and CDR2 are SGHRS and YFSETQ. The germline V and J ends were trimmed by 4 bases and 5 bases, with 13 bases remaining between them. The CDR3 protein is CASSPTGIRNTIYF. The CDR3 DNA reads as TGCGCCAGCAGCCCAACAGGGATCCGAAACACCATATATTTT.

The V and J genes are TRBV6-1 and TRBJ1-1, with 8 bases fitting TRBD1. Looked up from germline, CDR1 is MNHNS and CDR2 is SASEGT. V lost 1 base, J lost 8 bases, and 6 bases stayed unmatched. This CDR3 spans 14 amino acids. The CDR3 loop reads CASSEGTGMWEAFF. The CDR3, as DNA: TGTGCCAGCAGTGAAGGGACAGGGATGTGGGAAGCTTTCTTT.

The genes are TRBV6-5 and TRBJ1-3, with D hard to call. The germline V gene has CDR1 MNHEY and CDR2 SVGAGI. This CDR3 region has 14 residues. Trimming cost V 8 bases and J 0 bases, with 11 bases left between them. Here the CDR3 reads CASGLLGSGNTIYF. The CDR3 coding sequence is TGTGCCAGCGGACTTCTCGGCTCTGGAAACACCATATATTTT.

The chain couples TRBV30 to TRBJ1-5; D is unclear. V gave up 3 bases and J gave up 0 bases, with 9 bases separating them. Germline assignment: CDR1 GTSNPN and CDR2 SVGIG (reference sequence). CDR3 length equals 14 residues. The CDR3 region is CAWSPQFSNQPQHF. The CDR3 bases are TGTGCCTGGAGCCCCCAATTTAGCAATCAGCCCCAGCATTTT.